This entry describes one T cell receptor (beta chain). Its specific antigen is unknown. The record has no base qualities; no much larger clone is one base away. The treatment or condition tag for this specimen amounts to: around 19 received Ad26.COV2.S at low or high dose, single or two shots; 5 received placebo; per-sample allocation not given. Repertoires of vaccine and placebo recipients were sequenced from samples collected on day 63 after the first injection. In Cohort 1b, roughly 25 adults aged 18-55 years were enrolled at a single site in Boston, USA, between 29 July and 7 August 2020. As a vaccine, Ad26.COV2.S was a replication-incompetent adenovirus type 26 vector that expressed a prefusion-stabilized SARS-CoV-2 spike protein derived from the original Wuhan strain. Germline trimming amounts to 6 bases on V and 0 bases on J, with 5 as the count of junction bases outside the gene matches. From the cysteine up to the phenylalanine, the CDR3 has a length of 15 residues. Of the read, only the CDR3 DNA is kept; its 45 bases are in frame from base 1. CDR1 and CDR2 are read off the germline V gene (reference sequence) as MNHEY and SMNVEV.

This sample is drawn from a study of Ad26.COV2.S vaccination and SARS-CoV-2 variants (dated by TCRdb to the early 2020s). Looking at the study overall: Donors in the vaccine arm were drawn from COV1001, a multicentre, randomized, double-blind, placebo-controlled phase I-IIa trial testing Ad26.COV2.S in healthy adults. Ad26.COV2.S was administered intramuscularly at 5 x 10^10 or 1 x 10^11 viral particles, either as a single shot or as two shots given 56 days apart. Sequencing of the TCRbeta repertoire served to evaluate the specificity and breadth of SARS-CoV-2-reactive T cell receptors following Ad26.COV2.S vaccination. A total of some 30 samples were included in the TCR-sequenced set, comprising around 19 Ad26.COV2.S vaccine recipients, 5 placebo recipients and 8 SARS-CoV-2 convalescent individuals. Participants in the trial were split at random into five groups of five each, receiving low-dose or high-dose Ad26.COV2.S once or twice, or else placebo on both occasions. Investigators remained blinded to trial group allocation during experiments and outcome assessment. Broader findings and caveats from the paper: It was noted by the authors that total T cell responses may have been underestimated by the TCR breadth and depth analyses. After vaccination, substantial breadth of spike-specific CD8+ and CD4+ T cell responses was reported. The study lacked the statistical power to compare responses across vaccine doses or regimens. Comparable non-spike TCR breadth was observed between vaccine and placebo recipients, consistent with only spike being contained in the vaccine. Spike-specific TCR breadth was higher in Ad26.COV2.S recipients than in placebo recipients (P = 0.0014).

TCRbeta CDR3 regions were sequenced with the immunoSEQ Assay. After extraction, genomic DNA underwent amplification by bias-controlled multiplex PCR, followed by high-throughput sequencing. Turning to the authors' computational methods: To quantify the absolute abundance of every unique TCRbeta CDR3 region, sequences were collapsed and filtered. T cell fraction was estimated by normalization of TCRbeta template counts to usable DNA, with usable DNA being measured through amplification of reference genes present in all nucleated cells. Repertoire TCRs were annotated as SARS-CoV-2-specific by exact matching of V gene, CDR3 amino acid sequence and J gene to a known reactive TCR set. The reference SARS-CoV-2 TCR set was obtained from MIRA and was filtered for enrichment in COVID-19-positive ImmuneCODE repertoires, whereby public or cross-reactive TCRs were removed. Drawing on the MIRA antigens, annotated TCRs were analysed further at the level of specific ORF or position within ORF. Depth was the summed frequency of annotated unique rearrangements, while breadth was defined as annotated unique rearrangements over total unique productive rearrangements. Two-sided Wilcoxon rank-sum tests were used to compare TCR breadth between groups. TCRdb mirrors the immuneACCESS table, restricted to in-frame sequences. Some clones are absent from its copies; in checked studies, under half trace to an unresolved V gene, and the reason for the others is unknown. V, J and clone size reflect that table, while D and trimming were determined from the DNA. The sample records hundreds of thousands of clones, 70% to 90% of which are singletons. The ten largest make up around 1.4% of the sample.

The sequence joins TRBV27 to TRBJ2-3; 8 nucleotides in the junction match TRBD1. The receptor was derived from a person between 18 and 65 years old who received the Ad26.COV2.S COVID-19 vaccine or a placebo. The source material was peripheral blood, sampled in a trial of Ad26.COV2.S vaccine versus placebo. The CDR3 region reads CASSLGQGSTDTQYF. The sequence in DNA is TGTGCCAGCAGCCTCGGACAGGGTAGCACAGATACGCAGTATTTT.